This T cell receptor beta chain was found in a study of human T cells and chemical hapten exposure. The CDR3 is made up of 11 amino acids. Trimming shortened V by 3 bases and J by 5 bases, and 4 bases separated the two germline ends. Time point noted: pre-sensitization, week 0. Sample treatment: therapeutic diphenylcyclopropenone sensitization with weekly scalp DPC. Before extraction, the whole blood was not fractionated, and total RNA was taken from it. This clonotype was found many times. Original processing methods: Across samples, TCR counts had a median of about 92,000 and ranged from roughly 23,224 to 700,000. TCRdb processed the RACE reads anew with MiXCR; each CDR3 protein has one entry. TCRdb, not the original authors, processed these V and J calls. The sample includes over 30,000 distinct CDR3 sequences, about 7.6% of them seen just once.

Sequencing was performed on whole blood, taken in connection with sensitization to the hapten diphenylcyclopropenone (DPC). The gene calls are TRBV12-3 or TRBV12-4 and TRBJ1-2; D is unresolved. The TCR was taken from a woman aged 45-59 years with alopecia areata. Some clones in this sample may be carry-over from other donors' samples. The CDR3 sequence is CASSFGYGYTF. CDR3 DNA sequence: TGTGCCAGCAGTTTTGGGTATGGCTACACCTTC.